The rows below give T cell receptor beta chains drawn from one sample of a study of CD4+ T cells in melanoma. Libraries were prepared by immunoSEQ multiplex PCR; TCRdb keeps only in-frame clonotypes and omits some of them. The table includes thousands of clones, approximately 70% detected once. The sample consisted of cells from a culture (not recorded whether cultured in vitro). All receptors derive from a human donor with melanoma. The CDR3 runs from the conserved cysteine through the conserved F or W. A D gene is named only where the DNA matches it firmly. The size field is filled for only some rows; it gives once, few, many or a size class.

V	J	D	size	CDR3	DNA
TRBV11-2	TRBJ1-2	NA	NA	CASSLAPPYGYTF	TGTGCCAGCAGCTTAGCCCCCCCCTATGGCTACACCTTC
TRBV6-5	TRBJ1-5	NA	NA	CASRGLLDQPQHF	TGTGCCAGCAGGGGTCTTTTGGATCAGCCCCAGCATTTT
TRBV4-1	TRBJ1-2	NA	few	CASSVGPDVYGYTF	TGCGCCAGCAGCGTGGGCCCTGACGTGTATGGCTACACCTTC
TRBV9	TRBJ2-5	TRBD2	NA	CASSELTGGYQETQYF	TGTGCCAGCAGCGAGCTAACCGGGGGGTACCAAGAGACCCAGTACTTC
TRBV7-6	TRBJ2-5	TRBD2	NA	CASSPRTSGGRGETQYF	TGTGCCAGCAGCCCAAGGACTAGCGGGGGGCGAGGGGAGACCCAGTACTTC
TRBV7-2	TRBJ2-1	NA	NA	CASSLRNEQFF	TGTGCCAGCAGCTTAAGGAATGAGCAGTTCTTC
TRBV11-2	TRBJ2-5	TRBD2	NA	CASSPGSSGAQETQYF	TGTGCCAGCAGCCCCGGGTCTAGCGGGGCGCAAGAGACCCAGTACTTC
TRBV28	TRBJ2-3	TRBD2	NA	CASSLLAGHTDTQYF	TGTGCCAGCAGTTTATTAGCGGGGCACACAGATACGCAGTATTTT
TRBV24-1	TRBJ2-3	TRBD2	NA	CATSDTSGGTTDTQYF	TGTGCCACCAGTGATACTAGCGGGGGGACCACAGATACGCAGTATTTT
TRBV5-1	TRBJ1-1	NA	NA	CASSLDRGQAFF	TGCGCCAGCAGCTTGGATCGGGGACAAGCTTTCTTT
TRBV6-5	TRBJ2-7	NA	NA	CASSRSNLDYEQYF	TGTGCCAGCAGCCGCTCTAACCTAGACTACGAGCAGTACTTC
TRBV7-6	TRBJ1-1	TRBD1	NA	CASSRMNRGQAGEAFF	TGTGCCAGCAGCCGTATGAACCGGGGACAGGCCGGTGAAGCTTTCTTT
TRBV5-1	TRBJ2-7	TRBD1	medium-sized	CASRYRDSYEQYF	TGCGCCAGCAGGTACCGGGACAGCTACGAGCAGTACTTC
TRBV6-5	TRBJ2-7	TRBD1	NA	CASSRGRWYEQYF	TGTGCCAGCAGCAGGGGGCGCTGGTACGAGCAGTACTTC
TRBV7-3	TRBJ2-3	NA	NA	CASSDPGTYTQYF	TGTGCCAGCAGCGACCCCGGGACTTATACGCAGTATTTT
TRBV7-8	TRBJ2-1	TRBD2	NA	CASSYSGDSYNEQFF	TGTGCCAGCAGCTACAGCGGGGACTCCTACAATGAGCAGTTCTTC
TRBV7-9	TRBJ2-5	TRBD2	few	CASSPGLAGGSLQETQYF	TGTGCCAGCAGCCCTGGACTAGCGGGGGGATCTTTACAAGAGACCCAGTACTTC
TRBV7-8	TRBJ2-7	NA	NA	CASSPGLGSISYEQYF	TGTGCCAGCAGCCCCGGCTTAGGCTCCATCTCCTACGAGCAGTACTTC
TRBV7-9	TRBJ1-2	NA	NA	CASSPGGYGYTF	TGTGCCAGCAGCCCCGGGGGCTATGGCTACACCTTC
TRBV27	TRBJ2-2	TRBD2	NA	CASTLGGPNTGELFF	TGTGCCAGCACCCTGGGAGGGCCTAACACCGGGGAGCTGTTTTTT
TRBV19	TRBJ1-5	NA	few	CASNEALTEPQHF	TGTGCCAGTAATGAGGCACTAACGGAGCCCCAGCATTTT
TRBV20-1	TRBJ1-2	TRBD1	NA	CSASRQGASGYTF	TGCAGTGCTAGTCGACAGGGGGCAAGTGGCTACACCTTC
TRBV11-2	TRBJ2-7	NA	few	CASSPGGYEQYF	TGTGCCAGCAGCCCGGGCGGATACGAGCAGTACTTC